The 30 T cell receptor beta chains below all came from one sample that was sequenced in a study of T cells after yellow fever vaccination. TCRdb reprocessed the 5' RACE reads via MiXCR and lists one record per CDR3 protein. The table has about 320,000 distinct CDR3 sequences, about 6.9% seen once. The sequencing here drew on PBMCs, taken more than 40 days after the first yellow fever vaccination. The receptors derive from a man aged 18 to 35 who received the YFV17D yellow fever vaccine.

This clonotype was counted at least ten times. J is TRBJ2-2 and V is TRBV7-6; the D gene is possibly TRBD1 (7 bases). The length of the CDR3 is 15 residues. Trimming took 5 bases from V and 7 from J, leaving 17 bases between them. CDR1 is SGHVS and CDR2 is FNYEAQ in the germline V gene. In nucleotides, the CDR3 is TGTGCCAGCAGCCGGGACAGCGGGCGAGGCGGGGAGCTGTTTTTT. Amino acids: CASSRDSGRGGELFF.

The chain links TRBV2 to TRBJ2-1; D uncertain. The CDR3 consists of 14 residues. V gave up 3 bases and J gave up 16 bases, with 22 bases separating them. Germline V CDR1 and CDR2: SNHLY, FYNNEI. The CDR3 sequence is CASSDWGRLGLAFF. CDR3 nucleotide sequence: TGTGCCAGCAGTGACTGGGGTCGGCTGGGGTTAGCTTTCTTC.

The chain employs TRBV5-1 and TRBJ2-7; D is undetermined. This CDR3 has 14 residues. The V end lost 4 bases, the J end lost 1 base, and 12 bases lay between the germline ends. Germline CDR1 is SGHRS and CDR2 is YFSETQ. As DNA, the CDR3 is TGCGCCAGCAGCCCCCAGACCGATTCCTACGAGCAGTACGTC. Translating it yields CASSPQTDSYEQYV.

This clonotype was recorded a few times. The J gene is TRBJ1-1, the V gene TRBV25-1, with a tentative D call TRBD1 (5 bases). This CDR3 spans 14 amino acids. Trimming removed 6 bases from V and 5 bases from J, with 16 bases in between. Germline CDR1 is MGHDK and CDR2 is SYGVNS. The CDR3 reads CASRVSGKGTEAFF. For the CDR3, the DNA is TGTGCCAGCAGGGTATCAGGGAAGGGGACTGAAGCTTTCTTT.

The V gene is TRBV6-2 or TRBV6-3, the J gene TRBJ1-5; maybe TRBD1 (6 bases). Germline CDR1 and CDR2: MNHEY and SVGEGT. The length of the CDR3 is 16 residues. Trimming left V 6 bases short and J 2 bases short, with 17 bases between. As DNA, the CDR3 is TGTGCCAGCAGCAGGGGTTTGAATATGGGCAATCAGCCCCAGCATTTT. It yields the protein CASSRGLNMGNQPQHF.

This chain connects TRBV7-8 to TRBJ2-5, with 8 nucleotides matching TRBD2. CDR1 SGHVS and CDR2 FQNEAQ come from the germline V gene. This CDR3 spans 19 amino acids. Germline trimming cut 1 base from V and 5 bases from J; bases unmatched to any gene: 18. The CDR3 DNA reads TGTGCCAGCAGCTTAGAAGCAGACAGCGGGGGCCCCTCTTGGGAGACCCAGTACTTC. Translating gives CASSLEADSGGPSWETQYF.

Many counts were recorded for this clonotype. The genes are TRBV7-8 and TRBJ2-1; TRBD1 aligns across 7 bases. This CDR3 comprises 16 residues. After removal of 4 bases from V and 9 bases from J, the junction contained 15 bases not matched to a gene. Germline CDR1 reads SGHVS; CDR2 reads FQNEAQ. The CDR3 nucleotides read TGTGCCAGCAGCTCGCGCGGCGACAGGGAGTTCAGTGAGCAGTTCTTC. Translated, it gives CASSSRGDREFSEQFF.

The chain joins TRBV6-1 to TRBJ1-1, with D perhaps TRBD1 (6 bases). V dropped 6 bases and J dropped 1 base, with 12 bases sitting between them. The V gene's germline CDR1 is MNHNS and CDR2 SASEGT. The CDR3 runs to 14 residues. The CDR3 spells CASSELGANTEAFF. The CDR3 DNA sequence: TGTGCCAGCAGCGAGCTGGGGGCGAACACTGAAGCTTTCTTT.

The gene calls are TRBV20-1 and TRBJ2-3, with 10 bases identical to TRBD1. With V trimmed by 5 bases and J by 1 base, 3 bases remained unmatched. The CDR3 spans 14 residues. Germline CDR1 and CDR2: DFQATT and SNEGSKA (reference sequence). The CDR3 DNA reads as TGCAGTGCTGCTGGGACAGGGGGCACAGATACGCAGTATTTT. Protein product: CSAAGTGGTDTQYF.

A single count supports this clonotype. This sequence joins TRBV24-1 and TRBJ2-3, with 8 nucleotides matching TRBD1. The CDR3 extends over 15 amino acids. V trimming: 6 bases; J trimming: 5 bases; junction bases outside the gene matches: 9. CDR1 is KGHDR and CDR2 is SFDVKD in the germline V gene. The DNA of the CDR3 is TGTGCCACCAGTAACCCCGACAGGGGCGGAGATACGCAGTATTTT. It encodes CATSNPDRGGDTQYF.

The CDR3 region is CASNVRGLNTGELFF. CDR3 coding DNA: TGTGCCAGCAATGTCCGAGGGCTGAACACCGGGGAGCTGTTTTTT. The V gene is TRBV12-3 or TRBV12-4, the J gene TRBJ2-2; D might be TRBD2 (5 bases). The CDR3 runs 15 residues. The V and J ends lost 7 bases and 1 base respectively, with 13 bases between them.

This clonotype was seen ten or more times. The chain combines TRBV3-1 with TRBJ2-1; D gene ambiguous. The V end lost 4 bases, the J end lost 14 bases, and 18 bases lay between the germline ends. The CDR3 has 13 residues. From germline, CDR1 is LGHDT and CDR2 YNNKEL (reference sequence). In DNA form, the CDR3 reads TGTGCCAGCAGCCCAGAGGCAGGCGGCAAGGAGTTCTTC. The encoded protein is CASSPEAGGKEFF.

This clonotype was seen a handful of times. The chain combines TRBV15 with TRBJ2-7; possible D gene TRBD1, 5 bases. The CDR3 is 14 residues long. Trimming took 6 bases from V and 4 from J, leaving 16 bases between them. The germline CDR1 and CDR2 sequences are LNHNV and YYDKDF (reference sequence). CDR3 nucleotides: TGTGCCACCAGTACTCTTGGGGCAGGGTACGAGCAGTACTTC. This sequence encodes CATSTLGAGYEQYF. The full variable domain, with the rest looked up from reference TRBV15 and TRBJ2-7, is DAMVIQNPRYQVTQFGKPVTLSCSQTLNHNVMYWYQQKSSQAPKLLFHYYDKDFNNEADTPDNFQSRRPNTSFCFLDIRSPGLGDTAMYLCATSTLGAGYEQYFGPGTRLTVT.

This clonotype was seen at least ten times. The chain links TRBV5-6 to TRBJ2-3; 10 bases are shared with TRBD2. The junction had 4 bases not matched to a gene; V was cut back by 4 bases and J by 2 bases. CDR1 SGHDT and CDR2 YYEEEE come from the germline V gene. The CDR3 runs to 15 residues. The CDR3 loop reads CASSGGLAITDTQYF. In DNA, the CDR3 is TGTGCCAGCAGCGGGGGACTAGCGATCACAGATACGCAGTATTTT. The full variable domain, in which reference TRBV5-6 and TRBJ2-3 provide the parts outside the CDR3, is DAGVTQSPTHLIKTRGQQVTLRCSPKSGHDTVSWYQQALGQGPQFIFQYYEEEERQRGNFPDRFSGHQFPNYSSELNVNALLLGDSALYLCASSGGLAITDTQYFGPGTRLTVL.

This clonotype was observed a few times. CDR3 coding DNA: TGTGCCACCAGCAGCCCCAGGGGGAGCACAGATACGCAGTATTTT. Residues: CATSSPRGSTDTQYF. The rearrangement joins TRBV15 to TRBJ2-3, with TRBD1 matching 7 bases. Germline values: CDR1 LNHNV, CDR2 YYDKDF (reference sequence). This CDR3 contains 15 residues. Trimming at V came to 3 bases and at J to 0 bases, leaving 3 bases not matched to a gene.

The chain employs TRBV10-3 and TRBJ1-1; a weak D match, TRBD1 (5 bases). V was pared by 3 bases and J by 4 bases, with 12 bases between. CDR1 is ENHRY and CDR2 is SYGVKD in the germline V gene. CDR3 size: 14 residues. The CDR3 DNA sequence: TGTGCCATCAGTGATGGGGGTTTGGGCACTGAAGCTTTCTTT. Protein product: CAISDGGLGTEAFF.

At least ten counts were recorded for this clonotype. This chain uses TRBV10-3 with TRBJ2-1, with 8 bases that match TRBD1. Trimming took 3 bases from V and 6 from J; bases not matched to a gene: 4. The CDR3 is 14 residues long. Germline V gene lookup returns CDR1 ENHRY and CDR2 SYGVKD. The CDR3 protein is CAISDSGTGNEQFF. The CDR3 coding sequence is TGTGCCATCAGTGACTCCGGGACAGGCAATGAGCAGTTCTTC.

This clonotype was recorded a few times. V and J are TRBV9 and TRBJ2-7; 7 bases are a match to TRBD2. The CDR3 totals 16 residues. With 4 bases clipped from V and 2 bases from J, the junction kept 12 bases outside the gene matches. The germline V gene has CDR1 SGDLS and CDR2 YYNGEE. The DNA of the CDR3 is TGTGCCAGCAGCCCCAGAGGACGGGGGGAGGCCTACGAGCAGTACTTC. Its translation is CASSPRGRGEAYEQYF.

In this sample, this clonotype turned up a few times. The rearrangement links TRBV19 to TRBJ1-2; D not certain. The V and J ends lost 7 bases and 7 bases respectively, with 13 bases between them. This CDR3 is built from 12 residues. CDR1 is LNHDA and CDR2 is SQIVND in the germline V gene (reference sequence). The CDR3, as DNA: TGTGCCAGTAACCTCCCAGATTCTGGCTACACCTTC. As protein: CASNLPDSGYTF.

This clonotype was picked up one time. The chain couples TRBV6-1 to TRBJ1-2, with TRBD1 identical over 7 bases. Germline V gene lookup returns CDR1 MNHNS and CDR2 SASEGT. The CDR3 sequence is 14 residues long. The V and J ends lost 5 bases and 2 bases, in that order; junction bases with no gene match: 5. This CDR3 reads CASSRTGKNYGYTF. DNA of the CDR3: TGTGCCAGCAGTCGGACAGGCAAAAACTATGGCTACACCTTC.

The chain carries TRBV7-6 and TRBJ2-3; 11 bases are a match to TRBD2. Germline V gene sequence: CDR1 SGHVS, CDR2 FNYEAQ. With 2 bases clipped from V and 4 bases from J, the junction kept 8 bases outside the gene matches. The CDR3 length is 17 residues. CDR3 sequence (DNA): TGTGCCAGCAGCTTACTCGGACTAGCGGGTCGAGCAGATACGCAGTATTTT. This translates into CASSLLGLAGRADTQYF.

The chain links TRBV5-5 to TRBJ2-7; unclear D gene. Trimming cost V 0 bases and J 6 bases, with 10 bases left between them. CDR3 size: 13 residues. In germline, CDR1 is SGHKS, CDR2 YYEKEE (reference sequence). The CDR3 reads CASSLATSTEQYF. The CDR3 coding sequence is TGTGCCAGCAGCTTGGCGACCTCCACCGAGCAGTACTTC.

This clonotype came up many times. This chain connects TRBV5-1 to TRBJ2-7, with TRBD1 as a possible D gene (5 bases). V lost 3 bases and J lost 2, with 18 bases in between. Germline values: CDR1 SGHRS, CDR2 YFSETQ. This CDR3 is built from 16 residues. CDR3 DNA: TGCGCCAGCAGCTCGCTGGAAACAGGACCACCCTACGAGCAGTACTTC. It translates to CASSSLETGPPYEQYF.

The J gene is TRBJ1-5, the V gene TRBV7-2; D is unresolved. Between the trimmed V and J ends, which lost 6 bases and 5 bases, there was a span of 17 bases. From germline, CDR1 is SGHTA and CDR2 FQGNSA. The CDR3 is 15 amino acids. Here the CDR3 reads CASSPVGVSDQPQHF. For the CDR3, the DNA is TGTGCCAGCAGTCCCGTCGGGGTTTCGGATCAGCCCCAGCATTTT.

This clonotype was seen a handful of times. The V call is TRBV12-3 or TRBV12-4, the J call TRBJ2-1, with TRBD2 matching 15 bases. V lost 5 bases, J lost 5 bases, and 7 bases stayed unmatched. This CDR3 has 17 residues. The chain's CDR3 is CASSGRGTSGGNNEQFF. The CDR3 region has the DNA TGTGCCAGCAGTGGCCGCGGGACTAGCGGGGGGAACAATGAGCAGTTCTTC.

This clonotype was seen only a few times. The chain is built from TRBV5-1 and TRBJ1-1; D ambiguous. V was clipped by 6 bases and J by 0 bases, with 12 bases between them. Per germline, CDR1 SGHRS and CDR2 YFSETQ. The CDR3 covers 14 residues. The CDR3 spells CASTRTPLNTEAFF. CDR3 in DNA: TGCGCCAGCACCCGGACGCCCCTGAACACTGAAGCTTTCTTT.

This clonotype was seen many times. The V gene is TRBV7-2, the J gene TRBJ1-1, with 7 bases that match TRBD1. V lost 5 bases and J lost 3; bases outside the gene matches: 9. The CDR3 covers 15 residues. The germline gives CDR1 SGHTA, CDR2 FQGNSA. The CDR3 coding sequence is TGTGCCAGCAGCCCCCGACAGGGTGGGGACACTGAAGCTTTCTTT. This gives the protein CASSPRQGGDTEAFF.

This clonotype was counted a few times. The chain recombines TRBV6-2 or TRBV6-3 with TRBJ1-5; the D gene is possibly TRBD1 (6 bases). Per the germline V gene, CDR1 is MNHEY and CDR2 is SVGEGT. The CDR3 has 14 amino acids. V was shortened by 4 bases and J by 7 bases, with 14 bases between the two germline ends. The CDR3 protein is CASSWTAQGQPQHF. CDR3 DNA: TGTGCCAGCAGTTGGACAGCCCAGGGACAGCCCCAGCATTTT.

This clonotype came up a few times. The chain links TRBV7-2 to TRBJ1-2, with D tentatively TRBD1 (6 bases). In germline, CDR1 is SGHTA, CDR2 FQGNSA. V was trimmed by 5 bases and J by 8 bases, leaving 15 bases between them. The CDR3 runs 13 residues. CDR3 DNA sequence: TGTGCCAGCAGCGGCGGGGGGCAAGGGGGCTACACCTTC. Translation: CASSGGGQGGYTF.

This clonotype was seen only a few times. The chain links TRBV5-1 to TRBJ2-7, with 8 bases fitting TRBD2. CDR1 is SGHRS and CDR2 is YFSETQ in the germline V gene. V was pared by 4 bases and J by 2 bases, with 8 bases of the junction left unmatched. CDR3 length: 15 amino acids. CDR3 sequence reads: CASSPRGAETYEQYF. The CDR3 coding sequence is TGCGCCAGCAGCCCGCGGGGGGCAGAGACCTACGAGCAGTACTTC.